The entry below describes one TCR beta chain. What it binds is unknown. This specimen belongs to a study of graft-versus-host responses after intestinal transplantation. Background on the study: Every recipient underwent anti-thymocyte globulin induction, then tacrolimus and steroids for two to four years. General study results and limits: Graft-donor T cell macrochimerism in patients accompanied high graft-versus-host to host-versus-graft clonal ratios in allografts. Some GvH clones were seen earlier in gut or blood, suggesting intestinal origin. Association was observed between peak circulating GvH clone levels and early post-transplant HvG declines.

The V gene's germline CDR1 is SGHDN and CDR2 FVKESK. J lost 7 bases, V lost 4 bases, and 6 bases had no gene match. The CDR3 runs 15 residues. Graft-derived tissue was subjected to processing to liberate intraepithelial and lamina propria lymphocytes. Method: immunoSEQ multiplex PCR; TCRdb's copy keeps in-frame clones and lacks some. The table has approximately 10,000 clones, roughly 90% seen once; the top ten hold roughly 5.2%. The J gene is TRBJ1-6, the V gene TRBV14, with TRBD1 matching over 8 bases. Sequencing used ileum tissue, obtained almost 750 days after intestinal transplantation. This clonotype was obtained from a human patient who received an intestinal transplant, so some T cells may come from the graft donor. The CDR3 DNA follows: TGTGCCAGCAGCCGAGCGGACAGGGCGAATTCACCCCTCCACTTT. As protein: CASSRADRANSPLHF.